This T cell receptor beta chain originates from a study of blood T cell repertoires in COVID-19. The overall study: From the United States, Italy and Spain came samples of acute and convalescent COVID-19. T cells, B-cell-depleted T cells, or PBMCs supplied cDNA or gDNA.

This CDR3 region has 17 residues. V was cut by 2 bases and J by 5 bases, with 20 bases left in between. The V gene's germline CDR1 is KGHDR and CDR2 SFDVKD. In the study's own analysis: It was from reference gene primer amplification that nucleated cell counts were estimated. Only in-frame clones appear in the TCRdb table, and some are missing; sequencing was by immunoSEQ multiplex PCR. The V and J calls and clone size were taken over from that table, and D and trimming were inferred from the DNA. The sample lists some 150,000 clones, 80% to 85% seen once, with approximately 3.9% in the top ten. Specimen: peripheral blood. The V call is TRBV24-1, the J call TRBJ2-5, with D perhaps TRBD1 (6 bases). This receptor was identified in a woman aged 55 to 70 with acute or convalescent COVID-19. This CDR3 reads CATSDSTGYGSWETQYF. In DNA, the CDR3 is TGTGCCACCAGTGATTCCACAGGGTACGGGTCCTGGGAGACCCAGTACTTC.